This T cell receptor beta chain emerged from a study of type 1 regulatory T cells (dated by TCRdb to the early 2020s). About the investigation overall: An in vitro protocol by which a Tr1-enriched, alloantigen-specific CD4 T cell product named T-allo10 was generated was characterized in the study. T-allo10 was under clinical evaluation in patients with hematological malignancies receiving allogeneic hematopoietic stem cell transplantation.

Overall results and qualifications from the work: Compared with non-Tr1 cells, Tr1 cells had a narrower TCR repertoire, and the study took this difference to reflect clonal expansion driven by alloantigen.

This clonotype came up many times. Its target antigen remains unknown. No base qualities exist here, and no much larger clone lies one base off it. Sequencer: Illumina MiSeq. In TCRdb, the public reads were trimmed at Q25 with fastp and aligned with MiXCR, with productive beta chains retained. Each record represents a unique CDR3 protein, reported with the most common genes and DNA among its rows. This sample lists tens of thousands of distinct CDR3 sequences; approximately 50% were detected once. The ten largest account for around 2.1% of the sample. Sequenced sample: cultured non-Tr1 T cells, either the whole culture or a sorted T cell fraction (not recorded which). The cell subset or site tag for this specimen amounts to: non-Tr1 population from the T-allo10 product. This sequence originates from a human donor in good health.

The CDR3 here reads CASSSGLAGETQYF. The DNA is as follows: TGTGCCAGCAGCTCCGGACTAGCGGGAGAGACCCAGTACTTC. This chain is built from TRBV7-2 and TRBJ2-5, with 11 central nucleotides matching TRBD2. Germline trimming amounts to 4 bases on V and 4 bases on J, with 2 as the count of junction bases outside the gene matches. CDR1 is given as SGHTA and CDR2 as FQGNSA, both from the germline V gene. The CDR3 sequence holds 14 residues, the cysteine and phenylalanine included. The read is trimmed to its CDR3 DNA, 42 bases read in frame from base 1.